Sequencing of this T cell receptor (beta chain) was carried out in a study of blood T cell repertoires in COVID-19. For the study at large: Acute-phase and convalescent COVID-19 samples originated in the United States, Italy and Spain.

CDR3 length: 14 amino acids. The germline V and J ends were trimmed by 6 bases and 4 bases, with 15 bases remaining between them. Per germline, CDR1 SNHLY and CDR2 FYNNEI. TCRdb's copy holds only in-frame clones and misses some; the assay was immunoSEQ multiplex PCR. The data hold 98,000 or so clones, with roughly nine tenths observed a single time. What was sequenced was peripheral blood. This TCR derives from a man aged 60 to 75 with COVID-19, enrolled during active disease. The chain uses TRBV2 and TRBJ1-2, with a weak D call TRBD1 (6 bases). CDR3 in amino acids: CASSIPQGSYGYTF. The DNA of the CDR3 is TGTGCCAGCAGCATTCCTCAGGGGAGCTATGGCTACACCTTC.